Below, 14 T cell receptor beta chains from the same sample are listed, as sequenced in a study of beta chain features in type 1 diabetes. Reverse transcribing all isolated RNA meant expressed TCRB transcripts were sequenced. This table comes from immunoSEQ multiplex PCR, and its TCRdb copy is limited to in-frame clones, with some not included. This sample carries 250,000 to 350,000 clones, 14% of them seen once, and the ten largest clones take 6.7%. The sample consisted of central memory CD4+ T cells from blood. The source is a man aged 25-40 years in good health.

The chain has TRBV11-3 and TRBJ1-1; 7 positions match TRBD1. The CDR3 covers 14 residues. V lost 3 bases to trimming and J lost 3 bases; unmatched junction nucleotides: 4. Looked up from germline, CDR1 is SGHNT and CDR2 is YENEEA. The CDR3 reads CASSFSGTDTEAFF. CDR3 sequence (DNA): TGTGCCAGCAGCTTTTCTGGGACAGACACTGAAGCTTTCTTT.

This clone occurred many times. The genes are TRBV14 and TRBJ2-2, with TRBD2 matching over 16 bases. Per germline, CDR1 SGHDN and CDR2 FVKESK. This CDR3 has 15 amino acids. V lost 4 bases to trimming and J lost 13 bases; unmatched junction nucleotides: 6. The CDR3 DNA reads as TGTGCCAGCAGCCTGGGACTAGCGGGAGGGCCGTCGCTGTTTTTT. As protein: CASSLGLAGGPSLFF.

V is TRBV6-1 and J is TRBJ1-2; tentative D call: TRBD1 (5 bases). The germline V gene has CDR1 MNHNS and CDR2 SASEGT. The CDR3 spans 13 residues. Trimming removed 6 bases at V and 1 base at J, with 9 bases between. CDR3 amino acids: CASSQTDNYGYTF. The CDR3 DNA follows: TGTGCCAGCAGCCAGACAGATAACTATGGCTACACCTTC.

The rearrangement joins TRBV4-3 to TRBJ2-5, with D unresolved. CDR3 length: 14 amino acids. Deletions cut 2 bases from V and 5 bases from J, with 12 bases between. Germline V CDR1 and CDR2: LGHNA, YSLEER. DNA for the CDR3: TGCGCCAGCAGCCAAAATGCCGGGTTTGAGACCCAGTACTTC. Its translation is CASSQNAGFETQYF.

The chain uses TRBV5-6 and TRBJ1-1, with D tentatively TRBD1 (5 bases). The CDR3 is made up of 14 amino acids. V lost 4 bases, J lost 1 base, and 11 bases lay in between. The germline gives CDR1 SGHDT, CDR2 YYEEEE. The CDR3 region is CASSPGRRNTEAFF. The CDR3 bases are TGTGCCAGCAGCCCGGGACGGAGGAACACTGAAGCTTTCTTT.

This clone has only a few counts. The V gene is TRBV30, the J gene TRBJ1-2; TRBD1 matches at 10 bases. CDR1 is GTSNPN, CDR2 SVGIG, per germline (reference sequence). After removal of 7 bases from V and 5 bases from J, the junction contained 7 bases not matched to a gene. The CDR3 is made up of 13 amino acids. CDR3 region: CAFGTGAPYGYTF. The CDR3 bases are TGTGCCTTCGGGACAGGGGCCCCATATGGCTACACCTTC. Filled out from reference TRBV30 and TRBJ1-2, the complete variable domain reads SQTIHQWPATLVQPVGSPLSLECTVEGTSNPNLYWYRQAAGRGLQLLFYSVGIGQISSEVPQNLSASRPQDRQFILSSKKLLLSDSGFYLCAFGTGAPYGYTFGSGTRLTVV.

J is TRBJ1-2 and V is TRBV6-6; D is perhaps TRBD1 (5 bases). In germline, CDR1 is MNHNY, CDR2 SVGAGI (reference sequence). V lost 6 bases to trimming and J lost 2 bases, with 13 bases between them. There are 14 residues in the CDR3. The CDR3 reads CASSPGPKNYGYTF. The CDR3 DNA is TGTGCCAGCAGCCCGGGACCAAAAAACTATGGCTACACCTTC.

J is TRBJ2-5 and V is TRBV5-4; 8 bases line up with TRBD2. The CDR3 covers 15 residues. CDR1 SGHNT and CDR2 YYREEE come from the germline V gene (reference sequence). V lost 2 bases and J lost 1; bases outside the gene matches: 4. CDR3 nucleotide sequence: TGTGCCAGCAGCTTCGGTGCGGGGGGCCAAGAGACCCAGTACTTC. It specifies CASSFGAGGQETQYF.

The chain couples TRBV15 to TRBJ1-5, with D tentatively TRBD1 (5 bases). Looked up from germline, CDR1 is LNHNV and CDR2 is YYDKDF (reference sequence). There are 14 residues in the CDR3. V was shortened by 3 bases and J by 7 bases, with 13 bases between the two germline ends. Written as DNA, the CDR3 is TGTGCCACCAGCAGGGGATGGGGGGACCAGCCCCAGCATTTT. Translating gives CATSRGWGDQPQHF. The whole variable domain, filled in from reference TRBV15 and TRBJ1-5, reads DAMVIQNPRYQVTQFGKPVTLSCSQTLNHNVMYWYQQKSSQAPKLLFHYYDKDFNNEADTPDNFQSRRPNTSFCFLDIRSPGLGDTAMYLCATSRGWGDQPQHFGDGTRLSIL.

This clone was counted only a few times. The rearrangement links TRBV25-1 to TRBJ1-1; D is perhaps TRBD1 (5 bases). The CDR3 contains 15 residues. Trimming took 1 base from V and 0 from J, leaving 9 bases between them. CDR1 is MGHDK and CDR2 is SYGVNS in the germline V gene. The CDR3 coding sequence is TGTGCCAGCAGTGAATCGCCAGGGATGAACACTGAAGCTTTCTTT. Its translation is CASSESPGMNTEAFF.

There are a few counts of this clone. The V and J genes are TRBV5-1 and TRBJ2-2, with 10 bases that match TRBD2. The V gene's germline CDR1 is SGHRS and CDR2 YFSETQ. This CDR3 has 20 residues. The ends lost 4 bases at V and 5 bases at J; junction bases unmatched: 20. The CDR3 coding sequence is TGCGCCAGCAGCCCCACCGGTTTTGGCGCTAGCGGGAGTAAAACCGGGGAGCTGTTTTTT. It encodes CASSPTGFGASGSKTGELFF.

This clone was counted between two and nine times. The gene calls are TRBV6-1 and TRBJ1-1; TRBD1 is a possible D gene (6 bases). Per germline, CDR1 MNHNS and CDR2 SASEGT. This CDR3 spans 13 amino acids. Trimming removed 6 bases from V and 3 bases from J, with 11 bases in between. Here the CDR3 reads CASRMNRDTEAFF. The CDR3 DNA follows: TGTGCCAGCAGAATGAACAGGGACACTGAAGCTTTCTTT.

The V and J genes are TRBV7-9 and TRBJ1-1; no firm D call. The CDR3 loop spans 14 amino acids. Trimming took 4 bases from V and 5 from J, leaving 14 bases between them. Germline values: CDR1 SEHNR, CDR2 FQNEAQ (reference sequence). Here the CDR3 DNA reads TGTGCCAGCAGCTCCGTGGGAGTGGATACTGAAGCTTTCTTT. Its protein product is CASSSVGVDTEAFF.

This clone was detected only a few times. The chain has TRBV6-4 and TRBJ2-7; D unclear. Trimming removed 5 bases at V and 1 base at J, with 18 bases between. Germline lookup yields CDR1 MRHNA and CDR2 SNTAGT. The CDR3 is 16 residues long. CDR3 protein: CASSLVGFTDSYEQYF. DNA for the CDR3: TGTGCCAGCAGTTTAGTTGGATTCACTGATTCCTACGAGCAGTACTTC.